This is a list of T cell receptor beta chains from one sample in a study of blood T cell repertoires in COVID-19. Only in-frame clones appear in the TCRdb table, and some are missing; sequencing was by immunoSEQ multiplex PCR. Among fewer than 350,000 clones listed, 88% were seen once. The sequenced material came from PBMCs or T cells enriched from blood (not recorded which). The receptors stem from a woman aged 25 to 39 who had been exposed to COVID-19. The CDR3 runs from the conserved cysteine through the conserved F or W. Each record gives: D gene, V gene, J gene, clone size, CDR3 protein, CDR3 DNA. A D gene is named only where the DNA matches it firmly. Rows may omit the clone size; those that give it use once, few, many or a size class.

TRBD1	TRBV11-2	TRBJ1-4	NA	CASSPPGQLKGLFF	TGTGCCAGCAGCCCCCCGGGACAGCTAAAGGGGCTGTTTTTT
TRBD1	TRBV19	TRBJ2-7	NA	CASSFGTGKHYEQYF	TGTGCCAGTAGTTTCGGGACAGGGAAACACTACGAGCAGTACTTC
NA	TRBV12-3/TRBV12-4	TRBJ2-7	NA	CASNLDGKGEQYF	TGTGCCAGCAACTTGGACGGGAAAGGCGAGCAGTACTTC
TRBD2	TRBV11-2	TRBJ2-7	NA	CASSHMGTSGSRGPIEQYF	TGTGCCAGCAGCCATATGGGGACTAGCGGGAGTCGGGGCCCAATCGAGCAGTACTTC
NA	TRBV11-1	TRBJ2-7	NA	CASSFQRASYEQYF	TGTGCCAGCAGCTTTCAGCGGGCCTCCTACGAGCAGTACTTC
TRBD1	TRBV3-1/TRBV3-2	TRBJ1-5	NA	CASSPRDRGTQHF	TGTGCCAGCAGCCCCCGGGACAGGGGAACCCAGCATTTT
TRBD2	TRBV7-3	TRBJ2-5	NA	CASSLSGLAGEETQYF	TGTGCCAGCAGCTTATCGGGACTAGCGGGAGAAGAGACCCAGTACTTC
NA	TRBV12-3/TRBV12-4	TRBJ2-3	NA	CASSFGATDTQYF	TGTGCCAGCAGTTTTGGGGCCACAGATACGCAGTATTTT
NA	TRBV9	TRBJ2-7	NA	CASSGGVGYEQYF	TGTGCCAGCAGCGGGGGAGTCGGGTACGAGCAGTACTTC
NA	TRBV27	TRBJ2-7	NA	CASSLTSAYEQYF	TGTGCCAGCAGTTTGACGAGCGCCTACGAGCAGTACTTC
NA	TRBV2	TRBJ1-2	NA	CASRADRPDGYTF	TGTGCCAGCAGGGCCGACAGGCCCGATGGCTACACCTTC
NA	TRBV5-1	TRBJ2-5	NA	CASSLGRGKEETQYF	TGCGCCAGCAGCTTGGGACGAGGGAAGGAAGAGACCCAGTACTTC
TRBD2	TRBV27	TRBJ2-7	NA	CASSTHPGLAATYEQYF	TGTGCCAGCAGTACCCACCCTGGACTAGCGGCCACCTACGAGCAGTACTTC
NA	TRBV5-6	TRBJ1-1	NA	CASSLEGPAFF	TGTGCCAGCAGCTTAGAGGGTCCAGCTTTCTTT
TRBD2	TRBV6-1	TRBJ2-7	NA	CASSEAHVGLVYEQYF	TGTGCCAGCAGTGAAGCGCATGTGGGACTAGTCTACGAGCAGTACTTC
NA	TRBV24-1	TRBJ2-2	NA	CATSDLRGEGLTGELFF	TGTGCCACCAGTGATTTGCGAGGCGAGGGTTTGACCGGGGAGCTGTTTTTT
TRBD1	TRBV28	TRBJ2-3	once	CASSLGTGRTDTQYF	TGTGCCAGCAGTTTAGGGACAGGGCGCACAGATACGCAGTATTTT
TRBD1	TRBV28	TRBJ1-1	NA	CASSLRTGGSFAFF	TGTGCCAGCAGTTTAAGGACAGGGGGCTCTTTTGCTTTCTTT
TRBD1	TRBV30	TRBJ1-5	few	CAWSVRGQGIQPQHF	TGTGCCTGGAGTGTACGGGGACAGGGTATCCAGCCCCAGCATTTT
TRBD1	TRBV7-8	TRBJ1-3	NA	CASGQASSGNTIYF	TGTGCCAGCGGACAGGCGAGCTCTGGAAACACCATATATTTT
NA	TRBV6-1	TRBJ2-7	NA	CASSEGWAGSSYEQYF	TGTGCCAGCAGTGAAGGGTGGGCCGGGAGCTCCTACGAGCAGTACTTC
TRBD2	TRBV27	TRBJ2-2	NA	CASSDTAGTSGSPGELFF	TGTGCCAGCAGCGATACGGCGGGGACTAGCGGGTCCCCCGGGGAGCTGTTTTTT
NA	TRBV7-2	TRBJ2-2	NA	CASSLQVLADATGELFF	TGTGCCAGCAGCTTACAGGTGCTGGCAGACGCCACCGGGGAGCTGTTTTTT
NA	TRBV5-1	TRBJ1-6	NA	CASSLGVSSYNSPLHF	TGCGCCAGCAGCTTGGGCGTGAGCTCCTATAATTCACCCCTCCACTTT
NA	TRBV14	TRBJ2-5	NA	CASSPGLETQYF	TGTGCCAGCAGCCCGGGGTTGGAGACCCAGTACTTC
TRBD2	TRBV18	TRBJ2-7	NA	CASSPAPGLAGEQYF	TGTGCCAGCTCACCAGCCCCGGGACTAGCGGGGGAGCAGTACTTC
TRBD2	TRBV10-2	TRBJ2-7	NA	CASSTSVNEQYF	TGCGCCAGCAGTACTAGCGTCAACGAGCAGTACTTC
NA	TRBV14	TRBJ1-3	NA	CASSQRTVTGNTIYF	TGTGCCAGCAGCCAACGGACAGTAACTGGAAACACCATATATTTT
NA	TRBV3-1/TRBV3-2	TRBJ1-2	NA	CASSQAAGVYGYTF	TGTGCCAGCAGCCAAGCCGCAGGGGTCTATGGCTACACCTTC
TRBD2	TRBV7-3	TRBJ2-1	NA	CASSIAGATYNEQFF	TGTGCCAGCAGCATAGCGGGAGCAACCTACAATGAGCAGTTCTTC
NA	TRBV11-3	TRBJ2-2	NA	CASTREPSGTGELFF	TGTGCCAGCACCCGCGAGCCCTCGGGCACCGGGGAGCTGTTTTTT
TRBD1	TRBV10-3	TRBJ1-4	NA	CAISRQGGEKLFF	TGTGCCATCAGCCGACAGGGGGGAGAAAAACTGTTTTTT
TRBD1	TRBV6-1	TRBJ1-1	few	CASSGGQGLMGSAEAFF	TGTGCCAGCAGTGGGGGACAGGGGCTTATGGGGTCAGCTGAAGCTTTCTTT
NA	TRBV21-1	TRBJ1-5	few	CASSKGRSSKPWSNQPQHF	TGTGCCAGCAGCAAAGGTCGTAGTAGTAAACCGTGGAGCAATCAGCCCCAGCATTTT
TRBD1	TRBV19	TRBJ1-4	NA	CASSLGRQGANEKLFF	TGTGCCAGTAGTTTGGGCCGACAGGGGGCCAATGAAAAACTGTTTTTT
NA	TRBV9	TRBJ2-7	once	CASSVGGRGYEQYF	TGTGCCAGCAGCGTAGGCGGCAGAGGCTACGAGCAGTACTTC
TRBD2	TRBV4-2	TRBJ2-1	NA	CASSQEGTSGAVSEQFF	TGTGCCAGCAGCCAAGAGGGGACTAGCGGGGCCGTCTCCGAGCAGTTCTTC
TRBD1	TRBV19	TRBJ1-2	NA	CASSRGTGDYGYTF	TGTGCCAGTAGTAGGGGGACAGGGGACTATGGCTACACCTTC
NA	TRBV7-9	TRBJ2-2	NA	CASSSSPEGGNTGELFF	TGTGCCAGCAGCTCCTCTCCGGAGGGAGGTAACACCGGGGAGCTGTTTTTT
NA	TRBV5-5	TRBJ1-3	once	CASSLGLTGNTIYF	TGTGCCAGCAGCCTGGGGCTTACTGGAAACACCATATATTTT
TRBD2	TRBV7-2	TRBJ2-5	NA	CASSPPPGSSGRWGETQYF	TGTGCCAGCAGCCCCCCTCCCGGGAGTAGCGGGAGATGGGGAGAGACCCAGTACTTC
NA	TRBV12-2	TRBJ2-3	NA	CASRFAGGSTDTQYF	NA
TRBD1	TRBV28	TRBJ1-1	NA	CASSGTGVNTEAFF	TGTGCCAGCAGTGGGACAGGGGTGAACACTGAAGCTTTCTTT
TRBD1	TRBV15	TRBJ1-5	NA	CATSRDRGLRGNQPQHF	TGTGCCACCAGCAGGGACAGGGGGTTGAGGGGCAATCAGCCCCAGCATTTT
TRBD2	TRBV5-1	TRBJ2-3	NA	CASSLAGGLAFTDTQYF	TGCGCCAGCAGCTTGGCAGGTGGACTAGCGTTCACAGATACGCAGTATTTT
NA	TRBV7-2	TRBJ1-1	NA	CASSLVPGVTEAFF	TGTGCCAGCAGCTTAGTCCCAGGGGTTACTGAAGCTTTCTTT
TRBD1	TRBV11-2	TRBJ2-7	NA	CASSRDRAQERKQYF	TGTGCCAGCAGCCGGGACAGGGCCCAAGAACGTAAACAGTACTTC
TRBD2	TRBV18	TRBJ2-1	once	CASLGTSGDNEQFF	TGTGCCAGCCTGGGGACTAGCGGAGACAATGAGCAGTTCTTC
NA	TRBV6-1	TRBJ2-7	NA	CASSEAHSFYEQYF	TGTGCCAGCAGTGAAGCGCACTCGTTTTACGAGCAGTACTTC
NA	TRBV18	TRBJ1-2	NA	CASSPREDYGYTF	TGTGCCAGCTCACCACGGGAGGACTATGGCTACACCTTC